This T cell receptor beta chain was retrieved from a study of cytomegalovirus exposure and HLA in healthy donors. The primer mix had 60 Vbeta and 13 Jbeta primers. Profiled with immunoSEQ multiplex PCR; TCRdb holds only in-frame clones, not every one. The sample has roughly 99,000 clones; 55% to 85% are singletons. The ends lost 4 bases at V and 7 bases at J; junction bases unmatched: 3. The germline gives CDR1 SGHRS, CDR2 YFSETQ. The CDR3 consists of 13 residues. This clone was seen a handful of times. This clonotype was obtained from a man aged 25 to 40 in good health and CMV-seronegative. Source material: PBMCs. V and J are TRBV5-1 and TRBJ2-5; 11 positions agree with TRBD2. Here the CDR3 reads CASSPGLAGTQYF. The CDR3 bases are TGCGCCAGCAGCCCCGGACTAGCGGGGACCCAGTACTTC.